This TCR beta chain appears in the sequencing data of a study of regulatory T cells in long-lasting Graves disease. The sample holds many counts of this clonotype. Its antigen is still unknown. Study outcomes and limitations: When disease was persistent, TRBV28, TRBJ1-2 and TRBJ2-5 were the favored segments.

For TCR beta, libraries came from iRepertoire HTBI primers and Arm-PCR of CDR3 regions. MiXCR was run by TCRdb on the multiplex PCR reads, yielding one entry per CDR3 protein. The table has 370,000 or so distinct CDR3 sequences, roughly 16% seen once. This sample's time point: newly diagnosed GD, antithyroid drugs for less than 3 months. RNA from PBMCs was the source of the TCR library. Germline-derived CDR1 and CDR2 are SGHAT and FQNNGV. V was trimmed by 7 bases and J by 5 bases, leaving 18 bases between them. The CDR3 runs to 16 residues. The same sample was also studied in work on T cells in Graves' hyperthyroidism and ophthalmopathy.

The chain joins TRBV11-2 to TRBJ1-6; D is perhaps TRBD1 (6 bases). The input for sequencing was peripheral blood mononuclear cells (PBMCs), taken at new diagnosis, from a patient treated with antithyroid drugs. This TCR was sampled from a woman under 30 with Graves disease. CDR3 sequence (DNA): TGTGCCAGCACCGTCTGGGGGGGCCTTAATAATTCACCCCTCCACTTT. Protein sequence: CASTVWGGLNNSPLHF.